What follows is one T cell receptor beta chain and its context. Antigen specificity is unknown. This specimen comes from a study of spatial heterogeneity in lung cancer. TCRdb analysed the 5' RACE reads with MiXCR anew, one entry per CDR3 protein. The repertoire has 100,000 to 120,000 distinct CDR3 sequences, 10% to 11% of them found once; the top ten carry 20% to 25%. The V and J ends lost 1 base and 4 bases respectively, with 13 bases between them. This CDR3 contains 14 residues. CDR1 is DFQATT and CDR2 is SNEGSKA in the germline V gene (reference sequence). Time point meaning: blood at routine non-recurrence follow-up after resection. General study points: Blood carried ubiquitous expanded tumor TCRs more at resection than follow-up.

This receptor was taken from a female donor with early-stage non-small cell lung cancer. The chain employs TRBV20-1 and TRBJ1-2; tentative D call: TRBD1 (5 bases). This specimen consisted of PBMCs, obtained at follow-up. CDR3 nucleotides: TGCAGTGCTAGAGGGGGCAAGCTCCTCTATGGCTACACCTTC. As protein: CSARGGKLLYGYTF.